This section outlines one T cell receptor (beta chain) sequence together with its context. Its antigen remains undetermined. Base qualities are not provided; no much larger clone lies one nucleotide away. The sample belongs to a study of technical replicates of blood from a handful of donors (dated by TCRdb to about 2017). According to the germline V gene (reference sequence), CDR1 reads LNHDA and CDR2 reads SQIVND. Reading from cysteine to phenylalanine, the CDR3 counts 17 amino acids. The sequence is cut down to CDR3 DNA, 51 bases in frame from base 1. Ends trimmed: V by 7 bases, J by 1 base; bases unmatched to a gene: 11. Library preparation was by the immunoSEQ multiplex PCR assay. TCRdb took over this immuneACCESS table, retaining in-frame rearrangements with V and J assigned. Such tables are incomplete; in checked studies, under half of the missing clones stem from an unresolved V gene, and the remainder is unexplained. In all, the sample holds 75,000 to 90,000 clones, and 80% to 95% of those were seen once. About 0.4% of the sample rests with the top ten.

Recombination connected TRBV19 to TRBJ1-5; TRBD1 agrees with 9 junctional bases. The sample consisted of T cells isolated from PBMCs. The receptor's source is a human donor in good health. Here is the DNA: TGTGCCAGTACACCACTTTTAGGGACAGGGAGCAATCAGCCCCAGCATTTT. Its protein reads: CASTPLLGTGSNQPQHF. Joined to the reference TRBV19 and TRBJ1-5 proteins, this CDR3 gives the full variable domain: DGGITQSPKYLFRKEGQNVTLSCEQNLNHDAMYWYRQDPGQGLRLIYYSQIVNDFQKGDIAEGYSVSREKKESFPLTVTSAQKNPTAFYLCASTPLLGTGSNQPQHFGDGTRLSIL.